The 23 T cell receptor beta chains given below trace back to one sample, sequenced in a study of blood T cell repertoires in COVID-19 (dated by TCRdb to 2020 to 2021). The receptor library was made with the immunoSEQ multiplex PCR assay. This immuneACCESS table, as held by TCRdb, lists in-frame sequences with V and J called but not all clones. Of the missing ones, under half trace to an unresolved V gene in checked studies; the others have no known cause. The sample yields about 160,000 clones; approximately 81% were counted once. Of the sample, 5.4% falls within the top ten clones. The sequencing sample was made of peripheral blood. The source is a woman in her 50s with COVID-19, enrolled during active disease.

The rearrangement joins TRBV19 to TRBJ1-6; the D is unclear. V shed 5 bases and J shed 8 bases, with 16 bases lying between them. Germline V gene lookup returns CDR1 LNHDA and CDR2 SQIVND (reference sequence). This CDR3 has 15 residues. The CDR3 sequence: CASSVDPAGDSPLHF. The DNA of the CDR3 is TGTGCCAGTAGTGTGGACCCTGCCGGGGATTCACCCCTCCACTTT.

This chain uses TRBV14 with TRBJ2-7; possibly TRBD1 for D (6 bases). The CDR3 is made up of 14 amino acids. Trimming shortened V by 0 bases and J by 4 bases, and 10 bases separated the two germline ends. Germline V lookup: CDR1 SGHDN, CDR2 FVKESK. DNA for the CDR3: TGTGCCAGCAGCCAAGATGGGGGCGGGTACGAGCAGTACTTC. Translation: CASSQDGGGYEQYF.

The J gene is TRBJ2-5, the V gene TRBV18; possibly TRBD2 for D (7 bases). CDR1 KGHSH and CDR2 LQKENI come from the germline V gene. With 2 bases removed from V and 5 bases from J, the gap between germline ends came to 15 bases. The CDR3 totals 15 residues. CDR3 nucleotides: TGTGCCAGCTCACCAGGAGGGGGGGCCGTCGAGACCCAGTACTTC. Its protein product is CASSPGGGAVETQYF.

The chain has TRBV24-1 and TRBJ2-3, with D possibly being TRBD1 (7 bases). The germline V and J ends were trimmed by 6 bases and 0 bases, with 12 bases remaining between them. The CDR3 consists of 15 residues. Germline V gives CDR1 KGHDR, CDR2 SFDVKD. The CDR3 DNA is TGTGCCACCAGTCAGGGGGGCCTGAGCACAGATACGCAGTATTTT. Translation: CATSQGGLSTDTQYF.

V and J are TRBV6-4 and TRBJ1-4, with TRBD1 identical over 8 bases. The CDR3 runs to 15 residues. The V gene's germline CDR1 is MRHNA and CDR2 SNTAGT. After removal of 4 bases from V and 7 bases from J, the junction contained 8 bases not matched to a gene. The CDR3 loop reads CASSAETGEFEKLFF. CDR3 coding DNA: TGTGCCAGCAGTGCGGAGACAGGGGAGTTTGAAAAACTGTTTTTT.

In DNA form, the CDR3 reads TGTGCCATCAGTGAATTATCCAGTTACAATGAGCAGTTCTTC. Translating gives CAISELSSYNEQFF. The rearrangement joins TRBV10-3 to TRBJ2-1; D is undetermined. This CDR3 contains 14 residues. V was shortened by 3 bases and J by 4 bases, with 10 bases between the two germline ends. Germline V CDR1 and CDR2: ENHRY, SYGVKD.

The rearrangement uses TRBV7-2 and TRBJ2-7; 9 positions agree with TRBD2. CDR3 length equals 14 residues. Germline assignment: CDR1 SGHTA and CDR2 FQGNSA. After removal of 2 bases from V and 5 bases from J, the junction contained 4 bases not matched to a gene. The CDR3 coding sequence is TGTGCCAGCAGCTTAAGCGGGGGGATCAACGAGCAGTACTTC. As protein: CASSLSGGINEQYF.

The V and J genes are TRBV6-2 or TRBV6-3 and TRBJ2-4; 16 positions match TRBD2. CDR3 size: 17 residues. CDR1 and CDR2 from the germline V gene are MNHEY and SVGEGT. J gave up 9 bases and V 2 bases, and 7 bases lay outside the gene matches. The DNA of the CDR3 is TGTGCCAGCAGTTACCCTGGGACTAGCGGGGGGGTTGTCATTCAGTACTTC. It yields the protein CASSYPGTSGGVVIQYF.

The gene calls are TRBV7-9 and TRBJ2-7; the match to TRBD2 covers 10 bases. The length of the CDR3 is 15 residues. The germline gives CDR1 SEHNR, CDR2 FQNEAQ (reference sequence). Trimming cost V 1 base and J 3 bases; bases outside gene matches: 3. CDR3 DNA sequence: TGTGCCAGCAGCTTAGTTCCTAGCGGGGGCTACGAGCAGTACTTC. This encodes CASSLVPSGGYEQYF. Filled out from reference TRBV7-9 and TRBJ2-7, the complete variable domain reads DTGVSQNPRHKITKRGQNVTFRCDPISEHNRLYWYRQTLGQGPEFLTYFQNEAQLEKSRLLSDRFSAERPKGSFSTLEIQRTEQGDSAMYLCASSLVPSGGYEQYFGPGTRLTVT.

The chain recombines TRBV4-2 with TRBJ2-5, with 7 positions matching TRBD1. There are 16 residues in the CDR3. Germline V gene data show CDR1 as LGHNA and CDR2 as YNFKEQ. J lost 5 bases, V lost 0 bases, and 9 bases had no gene match. The CDR3 coding sequence is TGTGCCAGCAGCCAAGACGCCGTGAGGGGGCGGGAGACCCAGTACTTC. Its translation is CASSQDAVRGRETQYF.

The chain recombines TRBV19 with TRBJ1-2, with D maybe TRBD1 (6 bases). The CDR3 is 16 amino acids. The V and J ends lost 7 bases and 4 bases respectively, with 22 bases between them. The V gene's germline CDR1 is LNHDA and CDR2 SQIVND (reference sequence). This chain's CDR3 is CASNPRGGEGAYGYTF. The CDR3 DNA reads TGTGCCAGTAACCCCAGGGGTGGTGAAGGGGCCTATGGCTACACCTTC.

The chain combines TRBV7-3 with TRBJ2-2; D gene ambiguous. Trimming took 10 bases from V and 7 from J, leaving 4 bases between them. Per the germline V gene, CDR1 is SGHTA and CDR2 is FQGTGA. The CDR3 is 9 amino acids. The CDR3 loop reads CAIRGELFF. CDR3 nucleotide sequence: TGTGCCATCCGCGGGGAGCTGTTTTTT.

The rearrangement joins TRBV14 to TRBJ2-3; 9 nucleotides align to TRBD1. The germline V gene encodes CDR1 SGHDN and CDR2 FVKESK. The CDR3 is 18 residues long. With 2 bases clipped from V and 0 bases from J, the junction kept 9 bases outside the gene matches. Here the CDR3 reads CASSQNRGRFGSTDTQYF. CDR3 DNA: TGTGCCAGCAGCCAAAACAGGGGGCGATTCGGGAGCACAGATACGCAGTATTTT.

V usage is TRBV6-5 and J usage is TRBJ1-2; maybe TRBD1 (5 bases). V lost 10 bases to trimming and J lost 6 bases, with 21 bases between them. Per the germline V gene, CDR1 is MNHEY and CDR2 is SVGAGI. CDR3 length: 14 amino acids. CDR3 in DNA: TGTGCCACTAGGCGACCGGAACAGGTCCATGGCTACACCTTC. Translation: CATRRPEQVHGYTF.

This chain links TRBV2 with TRBJ1-5; 8 nucleotides align to TRBD1. With V trimmed by 7 bases and J by 1 base, 3 bases remained unmatched. CDR1 SNHLY and CDR2 FYNNEI come from the germline V gene. This CDR3 has 14 amino acids. The CDR3 loop is CASNDRGSNQPQHF. CDR3 bases: TGTGCCAGCAACGACAGGGGAAGCAATCAGCCCCAGCATTTT.

The chain recombines TRBV7-2 with TRBJ1-6, with TRBD1 matching over 8 bases. Germline V lookup: CDR1 SGHTA, CDR2 FQGNSA. CDR3 length: 15 amino acids. Trimming cost V 2 bases and J 10 bases; bases outside gene matches: 7. This CDR3 reads CASSLRDRFGSPLHF. For the CDR3, the DNA is TGTGCCAGCAGCTTAAGGGACAGGTTTGGATCACCCCTCCACTTT.

The rearrangement uses TRBV12-5 and TRBJ1-4; a weak D match, TRBD1 (5 bases). Germline-derived CDR1 and CDR2 are LGHNT and FRNRAP. The CDR3 contains 13 residues. Trimming cost V 9 bases and J 3 bases, with 11 bases left between them. The chain's CDR3 is CASGGRPNEKLFF. CDR3 DNA: TGTGCTAGCGGGGGGAGGCCTAATGAAAAACTGTTTTTT.

This sequence joins TRBV7-9 and TRBJ1-2; no reliable D call. Germline lookup yields CDR1 SEHNR and CDR2 FQNEAQ (reference sequence). Between the trimmed V and J ends, which lost 2 bases and 4 bases, there was a span of 8 bases. The CDR3 consists of 13 residues. Here the CDR3 reads CASSLPTVYGYTF. The DNA for the CDR3 is TGTGCCAGCAGCTTACCCACAGTCTATGGCTACACCTTC.

V and J are TRBV15 and TRBJ2-3; a weak D match, TRBD2 (5 bases). V was clipped by 0 bases and J by 5 bases, with 6 bases between them. Germline CDR1 LNHNV, CDR2 YYDKDF (reference sequence). This CDR3 is 13 amino acids long. The CDR3 DNA reads TGTGCCACCAGCAGAGATCGGGGAGATACGCAGTATTTT. This translates into CATSRDRGDTQYF.

The V call is TRBV7-3, the J call TRBJ2-3; 9 bases are a match to TRBD2. There are 16 residues in the CDR3. The V gene end was trimmed by 2 bases and the J gene end by 2 bases; junction bases not matched to a gene: 5. Per germline, CDR1 SGHTA and CDR2 FQGTGA. The CDR3 is CASSLGTSSFTDTQYF. CDR3 DNA sequence: TGTGCCAGCAGCTTAGGGACTAGCAGCTTCACAGATACGCAGTATTTT.

This rearrangement joins TRBV5-4 to TRBJ2-1, with no clear D. Trimming removed 4 bases from V and 7 bases from J, with 15 bases in between. The CDR3 sequence is 14 residues long. Germline CDR1 and CDR2: SGHNT and YYREEE (reference sequence). CDR3 sequence reads: CASSPPLSVNEQFF. CDR3 nucleotide sequence: TGTGCCAGCAGCCCCCCCTTGTCGGTGAATGAGCAGTTCTTC.

This clone was detected only a few times. This chain links TRBV5-6 with TRBJ1-2, with D possibly matching TRBD1 (5 bases). Germline CDR1 SGHDT, CDR2 YYEEEE. CDR3 length equals 17 residues. Trimming cost V 0 bases and J 0 bases, with 15 bases left between them. The DNA of the CDR3 is TGTGCCAGCAGCTTGGCCCAGGGCACCGGAGCTAACTATGGCTACACCTTC. Protein sequence: CASSLAQGTGANYGYTF.

This chain connects TRBV11-2 to TRBJ2-7; 8 nucleotides align to TRBD2. This CDR3 contains 15 residues. Trimming at V came to 1 base and at J to 4 bases, leaving 6 bases not matched to a gene. Germline V gene lookup returns CDR1 SGHAT and CDR2 FQNNGV. This CDR3 reads CASSLVGGGIYEQYF. The CDR3 DNA follows: TGTGCCAGCAGCTTAGTGGGCGGGGGGATTTACGAGCAGTACTTC.